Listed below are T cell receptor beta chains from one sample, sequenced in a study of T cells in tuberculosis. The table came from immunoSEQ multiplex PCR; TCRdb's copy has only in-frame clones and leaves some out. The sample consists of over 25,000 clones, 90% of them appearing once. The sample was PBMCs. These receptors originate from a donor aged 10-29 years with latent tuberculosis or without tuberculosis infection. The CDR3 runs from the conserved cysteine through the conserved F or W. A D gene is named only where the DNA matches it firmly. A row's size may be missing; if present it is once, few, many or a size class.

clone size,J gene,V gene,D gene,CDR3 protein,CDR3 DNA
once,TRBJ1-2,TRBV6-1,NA,CASSPSGGRGYGYTF,TGTGCCAGCAGCCCCTCGGGGGGTCGAGGCTATGGCTACACCTTC
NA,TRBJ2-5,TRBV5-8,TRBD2,CASAPGTSGKETQYF,TGTGCCAGTGCCCCCGGGACTAGCGGGAAAGAGACCCAGTACTTC
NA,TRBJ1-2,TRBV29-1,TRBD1,CSVPSGQGGNYGYTF,TGCAGCGTCCCATCCGGACAGGGAGGTAACTATGGCTACACCTTC
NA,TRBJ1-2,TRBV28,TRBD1,CASSPNSGGPYGYTF,TGTGCCAGCAGTCCCAACTCAGGGGGCCCCTATGGCTACACCTTC
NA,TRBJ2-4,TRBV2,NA,CASQHRVKNIQYF,TGTGCCAGCCAACACAGGGTCAAAAACATTCAGTACTTC
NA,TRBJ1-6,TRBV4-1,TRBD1,CASSASVDRQNSPLHF,TGCGCCAGCAGCGCCTCCGTGGACAGGCAGAATTCACCCCTCCACTTT
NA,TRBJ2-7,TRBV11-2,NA,CASSRLLRYEQYF,TGTGCCAGCAGCCGACTTTTACGCTACGAGCAGTACTTC
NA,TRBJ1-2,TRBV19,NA,CASSMWARGYTF,TGTGCCAGTAGTATGTGGGCAAGAGGCTACACCTTC
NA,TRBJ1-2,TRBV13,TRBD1,CASSLGGGQGYTF,TGTGCCAGCAGCTTAGGAGGGGGCCAAGGCTACACCTTC
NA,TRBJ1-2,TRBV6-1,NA,CASSVVGDDYTF,TGTGCCAGCAGTGTCGTGGGCGATGACTACACCTTC
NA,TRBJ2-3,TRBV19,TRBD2,CASRLAGTTDTQYF,TGTGCCAGTAGACTAGCGGGGACCACAGATACGCAGTATTTT
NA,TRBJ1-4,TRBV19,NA,CASSIVGEKDEKLFF,TGTGCCAGTAGTATAGTAGGAGAGAAGGATGAAAAACTGTTTTTT
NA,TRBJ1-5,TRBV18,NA,CASSPGPERGQPQHF,TGTGCCAGCTCACCAGGCCCCGAAAGAGGGCAGCCCCAGCATTTT
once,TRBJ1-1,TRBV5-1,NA,CASSPGAGENTEAFF,TGCGCCAGCAGCCCGGGGGCGGGGGAGAACACTGAAGCTTTCTTT
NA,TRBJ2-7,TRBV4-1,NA,CASSQEDSGSISYEQYF,TGCGCCAGCAGCCAAGAAGATAGCGGCTCAATATCCTACGAGCAGTACTTC
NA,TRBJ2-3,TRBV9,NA,CASSVRSGSTDTQYF,TGTGCCAGCAGCGTACGAAGCGGAAGCACAGATACGCAGTATTTT
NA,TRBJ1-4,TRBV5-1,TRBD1,CASSLSRDRASEKLFF,TGCGCCAGCAGCCTGTCCCGGGACAGGGCGAGTGAAAAACTGTTTTTT
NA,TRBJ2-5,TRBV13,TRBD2,CASRGGSGGQETQYF,TGTGCCAGCAGGGGAGGGAGCGGGGGGCAAGAGACCCAGTACTTC
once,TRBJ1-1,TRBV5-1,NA,CASSLGAGNTEAFF,TGCGCCAGCAGCTTGGGGGCGGGGAACACTGAAGCTTTCTTT
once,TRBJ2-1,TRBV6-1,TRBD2,CASQRGGPDEQFF,TGTGCCAGCCAGCGGGGGGGCCCAGATGAGCAGTTCTTC
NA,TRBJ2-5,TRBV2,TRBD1,CASRFGQGTETQYF,TGTGCCAGCAGATTCGGACAGGGAACAGAGACCCAGTACTTC
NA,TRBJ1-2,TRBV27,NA,CASSHGGRGGDGYTF,TGTGCCAGCAGTCACGGAGGAAGGGGAGGAGATGGCTACACCTTC
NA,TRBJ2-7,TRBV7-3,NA,CASSLNPTARGGEQYF,TGTGCCAGCAGCTTAAATCCAACAGCAAGGGGTGGCGAGCAGTACTTC
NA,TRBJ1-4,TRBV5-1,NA,CASSLTQGWEKLFF,TGCGCCAGCAGCTTGACCCAGGGCTGGGAAAAACTGTTTTTT
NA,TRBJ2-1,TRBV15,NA,CATSWDPSDNEQFF,TGTGCCACCAGCTGGGACCCTAGCGACAATGAGCAGTTCTTC
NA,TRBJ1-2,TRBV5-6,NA,CASSFNRFDYGYTF,TGTGCCAGCAGCTTTAACAGATTCGACTATGGCTACACCTTC
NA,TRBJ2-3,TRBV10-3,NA,CAISGLSTSTDTQYF,TGTGCCATCAGCGGACTGTCCACTAGCACAGATACGCAGTATTTT
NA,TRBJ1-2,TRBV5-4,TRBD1,CASSWVGSGGRGYTF,TGTGCCAGCAGTTGGGTCGGGTCAGGGGGCCGCGGCTACACCTTC
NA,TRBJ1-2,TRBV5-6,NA,CASSLVYQGFSNYGYTF,TGTGCCAGCAGCTTGGTGTATCAGGGGTTTAGTAACTATGGCTACACCTTC
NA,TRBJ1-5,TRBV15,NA,CATSPPYQPQHF,TGTGCCACCAGCCCCCCTTATCAGCCCCAGCATTTT
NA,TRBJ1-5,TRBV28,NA,CASLFSSNQPQHF,TGTGCCAGCCTCTTCAGTAGCAATCAGCCCCAGCATTTT
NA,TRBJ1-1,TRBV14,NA,CASSPYVSGRRTEAFF,TGTGCCAGCAGCCCCTATGTGTCGGGTCGAAGGACTGAAGCTTTCTTT
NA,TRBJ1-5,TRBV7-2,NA,CASSSRSGYNQPQHF,TGTGCCAGCAGCTCGAGATCAGGGTACAATCAGCCCCAGCATTTT
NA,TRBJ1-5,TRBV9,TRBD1,CASSVAGDRAGGNQPQHF,TGTGCCAGCAGCGTAGCTGGGGACAGGGCGGGCGGCAATCAGCCCCAGCATTTT
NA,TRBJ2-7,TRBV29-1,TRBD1,CSVVPLAGTGYEQYF,TGCAGCGTTGTCCCCCTCGCGGGGACAGGGTACGAGCAGTACTTC
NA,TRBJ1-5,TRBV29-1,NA,CSVGDSDNQPQHF,TGCAGCGTTGGGGACTCCGACAATCAGCCCCAGCATTTT